This passage covers 14 T cell receptor beta chains from one sample sequenced in a study of T-cell reconstitution after alpha-beta-depleted transplantation in children. Preparation of the TCRbeta library used unique molecular identifiers. TCRdb passed the PCR reads through MiXCR, listing each CDR3 protein once. The sample lists around 700,000 distinct CDR3 sequences, 13% seen once, with 0.65% to 0.9% in the top ten. Sequences were derived from PBMCs, sampled before TCRalphabeta/CD19-depleted stem cell transplant. All receptors come from a girl aged 2 to 10 with congenital amegakaryocytic thrombocytopenia, due to receive a stem cell transplant.

The chain joins TRBV19 to TRBJ1-1; 7 bases are shared with TRBD1. The germline V gene encodes CDR1 LNHDA and CDR2 SQIVND (reference sequence). J gave up 5 bases and V 2 bases, and 5 bases lay outside the gene matches. The CDR3 contains 14 residues. For the CDR3, the DNA is TGTGCCAGTAGTATACAGGGGGTGAGGACTGAAGCTTTCTTT. It codes for CASSIQGVRTEAFF.

This chain links TRBV20-1 with TRBJ2-5; possibly TRBD1 or TRBD2 for D (5 bases each). The V gene's germline CDR1 is DFQATT and CDR2 SNEGSKA (reference sequence). The CDR3 loop spans 15 amino acids. Between the trimmed V and J ends, which lost 5 bases and 7 bases, there was a span of 23 bases. CDR3 sequence reads: CSAARPGPSDPTQYF. The DNA of the CDR3 is TGCAGTGCTGCTCGGCCGGGACCCAGCGATCCGACCCAGTACTTC.

This clonotype was picked up many times. This chain links TRBV6-6 with TRBJ2-7; D ambiguous. Trimming removed 1 base from V and 3 bases from J, with 4 bases in between. The CDR3 is 12 amino acids. CDR1 MNHNY and CDR2 SVGAGI come from the germline V gene (reference sequence). In DNA form, the CDR3 reads TGTGCCAGCAGTTACTTGGTCTACGAGCAGTACTTC. This codes for CASSYLVYEQYF.

The rearrangement links TRBV18 to TRBJ2-5, with TRBD1 identical over 8 bases. The CDR3 runs 13 residues. The trim removed 8 bases at V and 4 bases at J, leaving 6 bases unmatched. In germline, CDR1 is KGHSH, CDR2 LQKENI. As DNA, the CDR3 is TGTGCCAGCGGACAGGGATTAGGAGAGACCCAGTACTTC. As protein: CASGQGLGETQYF.

This clonotype was seen many times. The J gene is TRBJ2-1, the V gene TRBV12-5; 7 positions agree with TRBD2. CDR3 length: 12 amino acids. J gave up 8 bases and V 2 bases, and 0 bases lay outside the gene matches. The germline gives CDR1 LGHNT, CDR2 FRNRAP. The CDR3 nucleotides are TGTGCTAGTGGTTTGCTAGCGGATGAGCAGTTCTTC. Encoded protein: CASGLLADEQFF.

The rearrangement uses TRBV20-1 and TRBJ2-7, with D possibly called TRBD1 or TRBD2 (5 bases each). The CDR3 covers 18 residues. Looked up from germline, CDR1 is DFQATT and CDR2 is SNEGSKA (reference sequence). V lost 1 base, J lost 0 bases, and 22 bases lay in between. Here the CDR3 reads CSARGVGNGGLNSYEQYF. CDR3 in DNA: TGCAGTGCTAGAGGGGTTGGGAATGGGGGTCTTAACTCCTACGAGCAGTACTTC.

V gene TRBV15 combines with J gene TRBJ2-1; 8 bases map to TRBD1. The CDR3 spans 15 residues. Per germline, CDR1 LNHNV and CDR2 YYDKDF (reference sequence). V gave up 5 bases and J gave up 0 bases; unmatched junction bases: 3. The CDR3 spells CATSGDRSSYNEQFF. CDR3 nucleotides: TGTGCCACCAGCGGGGACAGGAGCTCCTACAATGAGCAGTTCTTC.

This clonotype was picked up a small number of times. The V and J genes are TRBV6-1 and TRBJ1-1, with 8 bases lining up with TRBD1. Per the germline V gene, CDR1 is MNHNS and CDR2 is SASEGT. This CDR3 is 14 amino acids long. V dropped 7 bases and J dropped 2; count of bases not matched to a gene: 6. The CDR3 here is CASTQTGVNTEAFF. CDR3 nucleotides: TGTGCCAGCACTCAGACAGGGGTCAACACTGAAGCTTTCTTT.

The genes are TRBV20-1 and TRBJ2-7; no firm D call. The V end was cut by 3 bases, the J end by 2 bases, with 11 bases between. Germline V gives CDR1 DFQATT, CDR2 SNEGSKA (reference sequence). The CDR3 is 13 amino acids. The CDR3 protein is CSASRRHPYEQYF. The CDR3 region has the DNA TGCAGTGCTAGTAGGCGGCACCCCTACGAGCAGTACTTC.

This clonotype was detected only a few times. The chain couples TRBV4-2 to TRBJ2-1; D might be TRBD2 (6 bases). Trimming stripped 4 bases from V and 8 bases from J, with 9 bases between. Germline V gives CDR1 LGHNA, CDR2 YNFKEQ. This CDR3 spans 12 amino acids. CDR3 loop: CASSLRGYEQFF. The DNA of the CDR3 is TGTGCCAGCAGCCTGCGGGGATATGAGCAGTTCTTC.

This clonotype showed up many times. The chain is built from TRBV20-1 and TRBJ2-3; no reliable D call. The CDR3 totals 14 residues. V was clipped by 3 bases and J by 0 bases, with 10 bases between them. Germline CDR1 and CDR2: DFQATT and SNEGSKA (reference sequence). The CDR3 spells CSARVGPSTDTQYF. CDR3 nucleotide sequence: TGCAGTGCTAGGGTAGGGCCGAGCACAGATACGCAGTATTTT.

The sample holds a few counts of this clonotype. The chain has TRBV19 and TRBJ2-5; D is ambiguous. This CDR3 has 13 amino acids. Trimming stripped 5 bases from V and 5 bases from J, with 12 bases between. The V gene's germline CDR1 is LNHDA and CDR2 SQIVND (reference sequence). The CDR3 here is CASSAYKGETQYF. The DNA of the CDR3 is TGTGCCAGTAGTGCATACAAAGGGGAGACCCAGTACTTC. Combining the CDR3 with reference TRBV19 and TRBJ2-5 gives the whole variable domain DGGITQSPKYLFRKEGQNVTLSCEQNLNHDAMYWYRQDPGQGLRLIYYSQIVNDFQKGDIAEGYSVSREKKESFPLTVTSAQKNPTAFYLCASSAYKGETQYFGPGTRLLVL.

This clonotype was detected ten times or more. The V and J genes are TRBV9 and TRBJ1-1, with D tentatively TRBD1 (5 bases). Looked up from germline, CDR1 is SGDLS and CDR2 is YYNGEE. The V end lost 0 bases, the J end lost 2 bases, and 17 bases lay between the germline ends. This CDR3 has 17 residues. The CDR3 protein is CASSVASVGASNTEAFF. Written as DNA, the CDR3 is TGTGCCAGCAGCGTAGCTAGTGTAGGGGCAAGTAACACTGAAGCTTTCTTT. The whole variable domain, remainder taken from reference TRBV9 and TRBJ1-1, is DSGVTQTPKHLITATGQRVTLRCSPRSGDLSVYWYQQSLDQGLQFLIQYYNGEERAKGNILERFSAQQFPDLHSELNLSSLELGDSALYFCASSVASVGASNTEAFFGQGTRLTVV.

The chain couples TRBV2 to TRBJ2-5, with D tentatively TRBD2 (6 bases). The CDR3 length is 17 residues. The germline V and J ends were trimmed by 5 bases and 3 bases, with 22 bases remaining between them. CDR1 is SNHLY and CDR2 is FYNNEI in the germline V gene. The CDR3: CASSSSPLLAHKETQYF. The CDR3 DNA follows: TGTGCCAGCAGTTCAAGCCCGCTGCTAGCGCATAAAGAGACCCAGTACTTC. Combining the CDR3 with reference TRBV2 and TRBJ2-5 gives the whole variable domain EPEVTQTPSHQVTQMGQEVILRCVPISNHLYFYWYRQILGQKVEFLVSFYNNEISEKSEIFDDQFSVERPDGSNFTLKIRSTKLEDSAMYFCASSSSPLLAHKETQYFGPGTRLLVL.